These 5 T cell receptor beta chains were all obtained from the same sample, sequenced in a study of Ad26.COV2.S vaccination and SARS-CoV-2 variants. The treatment denotes: some 19 received Ad26.COV2.S at low or high dose, single or two shots; 5 received placebo; per-sample allocation not given. The samples were gathered on day 63 after the first injection of vaccine or placebo. The data were produced by immunoSEQ multiplex PCR, yet TCRdb's version contains in-frame clones alone and is incomplete. The table has about 410,000 clones, around 89% seen once. The input for sequencing was peripheral blood, taken in a trial of Ad26.COV2.S vaccine versus placebo. The receptors were sampled from a person aged 18-60 years who received the Ad26.COV2.S COVID-19 vaccine or a placebo.

The V call is TRBV7-3, the J call TRBJ1-1; the D gene is possibly TRBD1 (5 bases). Trimming took off 7 bases at V and 2 bases at J, with 11 bases between the two ends. CDR1 is SGHTA, CDR2 FQGTGA, per germline. CDR3 length: 13 residues. CDR3 in DNA: TGTGCCAGCACCGACCAGGGAAACACTGAAGCTTTCTTT. Its translation: CASTDQGNTEAFF.

The chain combines TRBV7-7 with TRBJ2-3, with 8 bases identical to TRBD2. V shed 5 bases and J 2 bases; nucleotides not matched to a gene: 6. Germline-derived CDR1 and CDR2 are SSHAT and FNYEAQ (reference sequence). The CDR3 totals 15 residues. The CDR3 sequence: CASSPGLGLTDTQYF. For the CDR3, the DNA is TGTGCCAGCAGCCCGGGACTAGGCCTCACAGATACGCAGTATTTT.

The chain links TRBV28 to TRBJ1-1; D gene ambiguous. The ends were cut back, 6 bases at V and 0 bases at J, with 11 bases in the middle. The length of the CDR3 is 14 residues. Looked up from germline, CDR1 is MDHEN and CDR2 is SYDVKM. CDR3 sequence (DNA): TGTGCCAGCAGACCTCCCACAGTGAACACTGAAGCTTTCTTT. It is translated as CASRPPTVNTEAFF.

Only one count was recorded for this clone. The J gene is TRBJ2-7, the V gene TRBV12-5, with D unclear. Germline lookup yields CDR1 LGHNT and CDR2 FRNRAP. The CDR3 covers 12 residues. The V end lost 3 bases, the J end lost 6 bases, and 9 bases lay between the germline ends. The CDR3 protein is CASGFRQTEQYF. For the CDR3, the DNA is TGTGCTAGTGGTTTTAGGCAGACCGAGCAGTACTTC. The whole variable domain, remainder taken from reference TRBV12-5 and TRBJ2-7, is DARVTQTPRHKVTEMGQEVTMRCQPILGHNTVFWYRQTMMQGLELLAYFRNRAPLDDSGMPKDRFSAEMPDATLATLKIQPSEPRDSAVYFCASGFRQTEQYFGPGTRLTVT.

The chain employs TRBV6-1 and TRBJ1-1, with a possible D match to TRBD1 (6 bases). The CDR3 consists of 14 residues. V lost 1 base to trimming and J lost 1 base, with 7 bases between them. The germline CDR1 and CDR2 sequences are MNHNS and SASEGT. The CDR3 sequence: CASSEEGGNTEAFF. The CDR3 coding sequence is TGTGCCAGCAGTGAAGAGGGGGGGAACACTGAAGCTTTCTTT.